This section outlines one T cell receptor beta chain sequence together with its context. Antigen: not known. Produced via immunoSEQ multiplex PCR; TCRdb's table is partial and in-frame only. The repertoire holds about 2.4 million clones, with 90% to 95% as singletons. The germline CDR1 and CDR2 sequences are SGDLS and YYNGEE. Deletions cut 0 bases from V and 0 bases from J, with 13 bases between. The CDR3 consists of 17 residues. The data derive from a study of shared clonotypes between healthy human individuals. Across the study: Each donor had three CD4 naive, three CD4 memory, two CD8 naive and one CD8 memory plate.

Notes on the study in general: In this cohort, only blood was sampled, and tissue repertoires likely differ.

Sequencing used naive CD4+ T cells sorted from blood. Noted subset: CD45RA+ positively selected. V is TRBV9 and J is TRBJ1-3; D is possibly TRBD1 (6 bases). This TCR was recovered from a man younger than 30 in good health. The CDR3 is CASSVGTAVLSGNTIYF. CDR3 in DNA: TGTGCCAGCAGCGTAGGGACAGCCGTACTCTCTGGAAACACCATATATTTT.